Following are 16 T cell receptor beta chains from one sample sequenced in a study of T cells in Graves' hyperthyroidism and ophthalmopathy. Authors of the study amplified TCR beta CDR3 regions from RNA transcripts. RT-PCR in the first round (using the HTBI primer set) targeted the TCR CDR3. TCRdb called the multiplex PCR reads again in MiXCR, with one record for every CDR3 protein. The sample lists some 700,000 distinct CDR3 sequences, 15% to 20% seen once, with about 14% in the top ten. The sample comprised blood. Receptor source: a man in his fifties with Graves' hyperthyroidism.

This clonotype has at least ten counts. This chain links TRBV27 with TRBJ1-2; 8 bases fit TRBD1. CDR3 length: 15 residues. Germline V lookup: CDR1 MNHEY, CDR2 SMNVEV (reference sequence). Unmatched junction bases numbered 8, after V lost 4 bases and J lost 4 bases. In DNA form, the CDR3 reads TGTGCCAGCAGTTCTACAGGGGGAACGTTCTATGGCTACACCTTC. It specifies CASSSTGGTFYGYTF.

The sample holds many counts of this clonotype. V and J are TRBV11-2 and TRBJ2-1, with 9 bases aligning to TRBD2. CDR3 length: 15 residues. Looked up from germline, CDR1 is SGHAT and CDR2 is FQNNGV. Germline trimming cut 5 bases from V and 5 bases from J; bases unmatched to any gene: 7. CDR3 nucleotide sequence: TGTGCCAGCAGCCCCCGACTAGCGGAGCACAATGAGCAGTTCTTC. Translation gives CASSPRLAEHNEQFF.

This clonotype was counted ten times or more. The chain links TRBV11-1 to TRBJ1-1; a possible D gene is TRBD1 (5 bases). The CDR3 spans 14 residues. Trimming left V 3 bases short and J 2 bases short, with 10 bases between. The V gene's germline CDR1 is SGHAT and CDR2 FQDESV (reference sequence). CDR3 coding DNA: TGTGCCAGCAGCTTCGGGACGAGAAACACTGAAGCTTTCTTT. Its protein is CASSFGTRNTEAFF.

This clonotype was found a few times. V gene TRBV30 combines with J gene TRBJ2-7; tentatively, D is TRBD2 (6 bases). The V gene's germline CDR1 is GTSNPN and CDR2 SVGIG (reference sequence). There are 13 residues in the CDR3. V lost 2 bases to trimming and J lost 3 bases, with 11 bases between them. Here the CDR3 DNA reads TGTGCCTGGAGTAATGGGGGGTTCTACGAGCAGTACTTC. Translating gives CAWSNGGFYEQYF.

The chain employs TRBV4-3 and TRBJ1-2, with 10 bases lining up with TRBD1. Trimming at V came to 2 bases and at J to 13 bases, leaving 13 bases not matched to a gene. Germline V gene sequence: CDR1 LGHNA, CDR2 YSLEER. The CDR3 runs 15 residues. CDR3 sequence (DNA): TGCGCCAGCAGCCAAAATACCGGGACAGGGGTAGCTCCCACCTTC. It specifies CASSQNTGTGVAPTF.

This clonotype has at least ten counts. This chain uses TRBV11-3 with TRBJ1-1; D uncertain. The germline CDR1 and CDR2 sequences are SGHNT and YENEEA. The CDR3 contains 16 residues. The V end lost 5 bases, the J end lost 2 bases, and 18 bases lay between the germline ends. CDR3 DNA sequence: TGTGCCAGCAGCCAGGACTCGCCGTGGATTAACACTGAAGCTTTCTTT. Translation: CASSQDSPWINTEAFF.

This clonotype was picked up many times. The chain is built from TRBV27 and TRBJ2-7; TRBD1 matches 8 bases. CDR1 and CDR2 from the germline V gene are MNHEY and SMNVEV (reference sequence). V dropped 2 bases and J dropped 2; count of bases not matched to a gene: 2. The CDR3 consists of 14 residues. The CDR3, as DNA: TGTGCCAGCAGTTTACAGGGGGCCCCCTACGAGCAGTACTTC. This encodes CASSLQGAPYEQYF.

There are a few counts of this clonotype. This may be a read error, as it is one base from a much larger clone. The chain couples TRBV27 to TRBJ2-3; D is possibly TRBD2 (5 bases). V lost 2 bases to trimming and J lost 7 bases, with 10 bases between them. The CDR3 consists of 13 residues. Germline loops: CDR1 MNHEY, CDR2 SMNVEV (reference sequence). CDR3 residues: CASSLTAEHTQYF. CDR3 nucleotides: TGTGCCAGCAGTTTAACAGCGGAGCATACGCAGTATTTT.

This clonotype has a count of ten or more. This sequence joins TRBV2 and TRBJ2-7, with D possibly matching TRBD2 (6 bases). CDR3 length: 14 residues. The germline gives CDR1 SNHLY, CDR2 FYNNEI. The V and J ends lost 6 bases and 2 bases respectively, with 14 bases between them. CDR3 DNA sequence: TGTGCCAGCAGCCTGGAGGAGGGGACCTACGAGCAGTACTTC. Its translation is CASSLEEGTYEQYF. Full variable domain (outside the CDR3, taken from reference TRBV2 and TRBJ2-7): EPEVTQTPSHQVTQMGQEVILRCVPISNHLYFYWYRQILGQKVEFLVSFYNNEISEKSEIFDDQFSVERPDGSNFTLKIRSTKLEDSAMYFCASSLEEGTYEQYFGPGTRLTVT.

This clonotype was seen at least ten times. The CDR3 nucleotides are TGTGCCAGCAGCTCGGGACTAGCGGGAGAGACCCAGTACTTC. Protein sequence: CASSSGLAGETQYF. This chain connects TRBV7-8 to TRBJ2-5; 12 bases map to TRBD2. V was clipped by 4 bases and J by 4 bases; unmatched bases: 1. In germline, CDR1 is SGHVS, CDR2 FQNEAQ. The CDR3 contains 14 residues.

Ten or more counts support this clonotype. The chain joins TRBV20-1 to TRBJ1-1; 9 bases are shared with TRBD1. Germline V gene lookup returns CDR1 DFQATT and CDR2 SNEGSKA (reference sequence). CDR3 size: 14 residues. V trimming: 0 bases; J trimming: 10 bases; junction bases outside the gene matches: 9. For the CDR3, the DNA is TGCAGTGCTAGAGATGGACAGGGGTTTGGCGGAGCTTTCTTT. It is translated as CSARDGQGFGGAFF.

This clonotype has ten or more counts. V usage is TRBV11-2 and J usage is TRBJ1-1; unclear D gene. Germline V gene data show CDR1 as SGHAT and CDR2 as FQNNGV. CDR3 size: 16 residues. V lost 2 bases and J 0 bases, leaving 13 bases between the germline ends. CDR3 sequence (DNA): TGTGCCAGCAGCTTATGGGTCACAGAGATGAACACTGAAGCTTTCTTT. Its translation: CASSLWVTEMNTEAFF.

The chain uses TRBV29-1 and TRBJ1-1; D possibly corresponds to TRBD1 (5 bases). CDR3 length: 13 residues. Germline V gene lookup returns CDR1 SQVTM and CDR2 ANQGSEA. V was pared by 6 bases and J by 4 bases, with 15 bases between. CDR3 residues: CSVASTDFTEAFF. The CDR3 DNA reads TGCAGCGTGGCTTCGACAGATTTCACTGAAGCTTTCTTT.

This clonotype was counted ten times or more. V gene TRBV27 combines with J gene TRBJ2-7, with D perhaps assigned TRBD1 or TRBD2 (5 bases each). Germline V CDR1 and CDR2: MNHEY, SMNVEV (reference sequence). V was trimmed by 4 bases and J by 2 bases, leaving 12 bases between them. The CDR3 is 14 residues long. CDR3 coding DNA: TGTGCCAGCAGTTCCCTGGGGGTAACCTACGAGCAGTACTTC. Its translation is CASSSLGVTYEQYF.

This clonotype was picked up a small number of times. The CDR3 here is CASSATEALVTYEQYF. DNA of the CDR3: TGTGCCAGCAGCGCGACAGAAGCTCTAGTCACCTACGAGCAGTACTTC. V and J are TRBV7-2 and TRBJ2-7; D perhaps matches TRBD1 (5 bases). V was shortened by 5 bases and J by 2 bases, with 19 bases between the two germline ends. CDR3 length equals 16 residues. The germline gives CDR1 SGHTA, CDR2 FQGNSA. The variable domain in full, with the rest retrieved from reference TRBV7-2 and TRBJ2-7, is GAGVSQSPSNKVTEKGKDVELRCDPISGHTALYWYRQSLGQGLEFLIYFQGNSAPDKSGLPSDRFSAERTGGSVSTLTIQRTQQEDSAVYLCASSATEALVTYEQYFGPGTRLTVT.

The chain links TRBV5-1 to TRBJ2-1; 10 bases map to TRBD2. V dropped 1 base and J dropped 5; count of bases not matched to a gene: 3. The germline gives CDR1 SGHRS, CDR2 YFSETQ. The CDR3 spans 15 residues. Written as DNA, the CDR3 is TGCGCCAGCAGCTTGATAGCGGGAGGTCACAATGAGCAGTTCTTC. This gives the protein CASSLIAGGHNEQFF.